This T cell receptor beta chain is drawn from a study of blood T cell repertoires in COVID-19. CDR1 and CDR2 from the germline V gene are MDHEN and SYDVKM. V was clipped by 6 bases and J by 7 bases; unmatched bases: 9. CDR3 length: 15 residues. Measured with immunoSEQ multiplex PCR; TCRdb has only the in-frame clones, and not every one. Of some 130,000 clones listed, about 83% were seen once; the top ten hold roughly 9.7%. The chain links TRBV28 to TRBJ1-5; 10 bases line up with TRBD1. The sequencing sample was made of peripheral blood. This clonotype originated in a man aged 35 to 55 with active or convalescent COVID-19. Here the CDR3 reads CASRPDRGQRQPQHF. The CDR3 bases are TGTGCCAGCAGACCCGACAGGGGGCAAAGACAGCCCCAGCATTTT.